One sample yielded the 23 T cell receptor beta chains listed below, sequenced in a study of CD8 T cells in Susac syndrome. The RNA input was about 0.5 to 1 ug, and it was reverse transcribed with random hexamers. TCRdb re-called the immunoSEQ multiplex PCR reads through MiXCR, storing one row per CDR3 protein. The data show about 440,000 distinct CDR3 sequences, with approximately 89% seen just once and roughly 0.11% held by the top ten. The sequenced sample was CD8+ T cells from PBMCs. Receptors originate from a human donor with multiple sclerosis.

V gene TRBV7-2 combines with J gene TRBJ2-2, with 9 bases fitting TRBD2. Trimming at V came to 3 bases and at J to 4 bases, leaving 6 bases not matched to a gene. CDR3 length: 16 amino acids. From germline, CDR1 is SGHTA and CDR2 FQGNSA. CDR3 coding DNA: TGTGCCAGCAGCTTCCGGACTAGCGCATTCACCGGGGAGCTGTTTTTT. Translating gives CASSFRTSAFTGELFF.

The table lists this clonotype with a few counts. This chain joins TRBV6-1 and TRBJ2-2, with 8 bases matching TRBD2. Looked up from germline, CDR1 is MNHNS and CDR2 is SASEGT. After removal of 6 bases from V and 6 bases from J, the junction contained 6 bases not matched to a gene. CDR3 length equals 14 residues. CDR3 region: CASSSGTRAGELFF. CDR3 in DNA: TGTGCCAGCAGCTCCGGGACTAGGGCCGGGGAGCTGTTTTTT.

The V call is TRBV27, the J call TRBJ2-7; 10 bases are shared with TRBD1. The CDR3 is 14 amino acids. In germline, CDR1 is MNHEY, CDR2 SMNVEV (reference sequence). Trimming cost V 4 bases and J 4 bases; bases outside gene matches: 4. Here the CDR3 DNA reads TGTGCCAGCAGTTCGACAGGGGGCGGTTACGAGCAGTACTTC. Its translation is CASSSTGGGYEQYF.

V gene TRBV6-2 or TRBV6-3 combines with J gene TRBJ1-1, with a possible D match to TRBD1 (5 bases). The germline V and J ends were trimmed by 4 bases and 5 bases, with 17 bases remaining between them. Germline loops: CDR1 MNHEY, CDR2 SVGEGT. This CDR3 spans 15 amino acids. CDR3 sequence (DNA): TGTGCCAGCAGTTCCTCCCGGACATTTTTTACTGAAGCTTTCTTT. This encodes CASSSSRTFFTEAFF.

CDR3 residues: CASTPRGYRTEAFF. The CDR3 DNA follows: TGTGCCAGCACCCCACGGGGGTATCGCACTGAAGCTTTCTTT. The chain uses TRBV28 and TRBJ1-1; the D gene is possibly TRBD1 (5 bases). This CDR3 region has 14 residues. Per the germline V gene, CDR1 is MDHEN and CDR2 is SYDVKM. V shed 7 bases and J shed 4 bases, with 16 bases lying between them.

The chain carries TRBV7-8 and TRBJ1-2, with TRBD1 as a possible D gene (5 bases). Germline CDR1 reads SGHVS; CDR2 reads FQNEAQ. Between the trimmed V and J ends, which lost 4 bases and 5 bases, there was a span of 14 bases. The CDR3 is 14 amino acids. The CDR3 DNA sequence: TGTGCCAGCAGCTCTCCGGGACGGCAATATGGCTACACCTTC. Protein sequence: CASSSPGRQYGYTF.

The chain employs TRBV28 and TRBJ2-1; 8 nucleotides align to TRBD2. V gave up 6 bases and J gave up 8 bases; unmatched junction bases: 9. Germline V gives CDR1 MDHEN, CDR2 SYDVKM. This CDR3 has 14 amino acids. For the CDR3, the DNA is TGTGCCAGCAGCGGGAGGGCCTTATCGGATGAGCAGTTCTTC. Its protein is CASSGRALSDEQFF.

As concerns this clonotype: One end of the junction is discordant with germline, which a read error may explain. The chain combines TRBV27 with TRBJ2-2, with D uncertain. Germline V CDR1 and CDR2: MNHEY, SMNVEV (reference sequence). This CDR3 contains 12 residues. The CDR3 protein is CASSSATRELFF. CDR3 DNA sequence: TGTGCCAGCAGTTCCGCCACCAGGGAGCTGTTTTTT.

The V and J genes are TRBV28 and TRBJ1-1, with a tentative D call TRBD1 (5 bases). CDR1 MDHEN and CDR2 SYDVKM come from the germline V gene. This CDR3 is built from 15 residues. V was pared by 2 bases and J by 0 bases, with 10 bases between. The CDR3 loop is CASSLRGSLNTEAFF. CDR3 DNA sequence: TGTGCCAGCAGTTTAAGGGGCAGCTTGAACACTGAAGCTTTCTTT. Drawing the rest from reference TRBV28 and TRBJ1-1, the complete variable domain is DVKVTQSSRYLVKRTGEKVFLECVQDMDHENMFWYRQDPGLGLRLIYFSYDVKMKEKGDIPEGYSVSREKKERFSLILESASTNQTSMYLCASSLRGSLNTEAFFGQGTRLTVV.

Only a few counts were recorded for this clonotype. In DNA, the CDR3 is TGTGCCAGCAGCTTGTTGGGACAGGATACGAACACCGGGGAGCTGTTTTTT. It encodes CASSLLGQDTNTGELFF. The rearrangement joins TRBV7-2 to TRBJ2-2; TRBD1 aligns across 8 bases. This CDR3 spans 17 amino acids. The germline CDR1 and CDR2 sequences are SGHTA and FQGNSA. V gave up 3 bases and J gave up 0 bases; unmatched junction bases: 6. Variable domain in full (rest from reference TRBV7-2 and TRBJ2-2): GAGVSQSPSNKVTEKGKDVELRCDPISGHTALYWYRQSLGQGLEFLIYFQGNSAPDKSGLPSDRFSAERTGGSVSTLTIQRTQQEDSAVYLCASSLLGQDTNTGELFFGEGSRLTVL.

The V call is TRBV9, the J call TRBJ2-1; TRBD2 aligns across 8 bases. With 3 bases clipped from V and 3 bases from J, the junction kept 8 bases outside the gene matches. This CDR3 comprises 16 residues. Germline-derived CDR1 and CDR2 are SGDLS and YYNGEE. For the CDR3, the DNA is TGTGCCAGCAGCGAGGACAGCGGGAGCTACTACAATGAGCAGTTCTTC. It codes for CASSEDSGSYYNEQFF.

The V call is TRBV2, the J call TRBJ1-1; D might be TRBD1 (5 bases). The CDR3 is 14 residues long. Between the trimmed V and J ends, which lost 10 bases and 1 base, there was a span of 16 bases. CDR1 and CDR2 from the germline V gene are SNHLY and FYNNEI. The DNA for the CDR3 is TGTGCCATTCGGGGGGGGGAGAAGAACACTGAAGCTTTCTTT. This sequence encodes CAIRGGEKNTEAFF.

V usage is TRBV19 and J usage is TRBJ2-7; D gene unclear. The CDR3 length is 13 residues. Germline CDR1 and CDR2: LNHDA and SQIVND (reference sequence). V was pared by 4 bases and J by 0 bases, with 7 bases between. The CDR3 DNA is TGTGCCAGTAGTAGGGTGGACTCCTACGAGCAGTACTTC. It specifies CASSRVDSYEQYF.

The J gene is TRBJ2-2, the V gene TRBV5-1; D is unresolved. V gave up 3 bases and J gave up 1 base, with 10 bases separating them. CDR1 and CDR2 from the germline V gene are SGHRS and YFSETQ. The CDR3 runs to 15 residues. DNA for the CDR3: TGCGCCAGCAGCTCCCCGGGCGGGAACACCGGGGAGCTGTTTTTT. Its translation is CASSSPGGNTGELFF.

V usage is TRBV20-1 and J usage is TRBJ2-7; 8 bases map to TRBD1. Germline CDR1 is DFQATT and CDR2 is SNEGSKA (reference sequence). The ends lost 0 bases at V and 7 bases at J; junction bases unmatched: 14. This CDR3 is 16 amino acids long. CDR3 protein: CSARDAGGQAFGEQYF. In DNA form, the CDR3 reads TGCAGTGCTAGAGATGCCGGGGGACAGGCATTCGGAGAGCAGTACTTC.

The gene calls are TRBV7-6 and TRBJ1-1; maybe TRBD1 (5 bases). Germline V gene data show CDR1 as SGHVS and CDR2 as FNYEAQ. Trimming left V 1 base short and J 5 bases short, with 14 bases between. The CDR3 is 15 residues long. The DNA of the CDR3 is TGTGCCAGCAGCTTAGGAGAAGGGGTTAGAACTGAAGCTTTCTTT. This sequence encodes CASSLGEGVRTEAFF. The full variable domain, its missing parts supplied by reference TRBV7-6 and TRBJ1-1, is GAGVSQSPRYKVTKRGQDVALRCDPISGHVSLYWYRQALGQGPEFLTYFNYEAQQDKSGLPNDRFSAERPEGSISTLTIQRTEQRDSAMYRCASSLGEGVRTEAFFGQGTRLTVV.

Worth noting for this clonotype: The junction departs from the called germline gene at one end, perhaps through a read error. The chain carries TRBV27 and TRBJ2-1; D may correspond to TRBD1 or TRBD2 (6 bases each). Per the germline V gene, CDR1 is MNHEY and CDR2 is SMNVEV (reference sequence). This CDR3 comprises 16 residues. The CDR3 loop reads CASSWGATPSSNEQFF. Written as DNA, the CDR3 is TGTGCCAGCAGTTGGGGGGCCACCCCTTCCTCCAATGAGCAGTTCTTC.

The DNA of the CDR3 is TGCGCCAGCAGCCAAGATCTCGTCCCTAATAATTCACCCCTCCACTTT. Translating gives CASSQDLVPNNSPLHF. The chain links TRBV4-1 to TRBJ1-6; D is uncertain. The V and J ends lost 0 bases and 5 bases respectively, with 11 bases between them. This CDR3 has 16 amino acids. Looked up from germline, CDR1 is MGHRA and CDR2 is YSYEKL.

V and J are TRBV6-2 or TRBV6-3 and TRBJ1-1; 7 nucleotides align to TRBD1. V shed 4 bases and J 0 bases; nucleotides not matched to a gene: 2. Germline-derived CDR1 and CDR2 are MNHEY and SVGEGT. CDR3 length: 14 residues. For the CDR3, the DNA is TGTGCCAGCAGTTGGGACAGTCTGAACACTGAAGCTTTCTTT. Translation: CASSWDSLNTEAFF.

This clonotype was recorded a few times. This rearrangement joins TRBV6-1 to TRBJ2-7, with 7 bases lining up with TRBD2. The germline gives CDR1 MNHNS, CDR2 SASEGT. Trimming removed 8 bases from V and 4 bases from J; junction bases left unmatched: 8. The CDR3 sequence is 13 residues long. The DNA of the CDR3 is TGTGCCAGCGGCTGGGGGGGGGAGTACGAGCAGTACTTC. Amino acids: CASGWGGEYEQYF.

The CDR3 nucleotides read TGTGCCAGCAGCCAAGATTTGAGGGCCTACGAGCAGTACTTC. This sequence encodes CASSQDLRAYEQYF. The chain is built from TRBV4-2 and TRBJ2-7; D may be TRBD2 (5 bases). This CDR3 region has 14 residues. V lost 0 bases, J lost 2 bases, and 8 bases lay in between. Looked up from germline, CDR1 is LGHNA and CDR2 is YNFKEQ.

This clonotype has a handful of counts. This rearrangement joins TRBV6-1 to TRBJ1-1; D not certain. The V gene lost 6 bases and the J gene lost 8 bases, with 7 bases spanning the gap. The CDR3 runs 10 residues. In germline, CDR1 is MNHNS, CDR2 SASEGT. CDR3 sequence (DNA): TGTGCCAGCAGCGGCTTAGAAGCTTTCTTT. Translation gives CASSGLEAFF.

The genes are TRBV28 and TRBJ2-7; TRBD2 might be the D (6 bases). With 3 bases removed from V and 5 bases from J, the gap between germline ends came to 14 bases. The CDR3 length is 14 residues. CDR1 MDHEN and CDR2 SYDVKM come from the germline V gene. This chain's CDR3 is CASSFGEVYDEQYF. As DNA, the CDR3 is TGTGCCAGCAGTTTTGGGGAGGTCTACGACGAGCAGTACTTC.